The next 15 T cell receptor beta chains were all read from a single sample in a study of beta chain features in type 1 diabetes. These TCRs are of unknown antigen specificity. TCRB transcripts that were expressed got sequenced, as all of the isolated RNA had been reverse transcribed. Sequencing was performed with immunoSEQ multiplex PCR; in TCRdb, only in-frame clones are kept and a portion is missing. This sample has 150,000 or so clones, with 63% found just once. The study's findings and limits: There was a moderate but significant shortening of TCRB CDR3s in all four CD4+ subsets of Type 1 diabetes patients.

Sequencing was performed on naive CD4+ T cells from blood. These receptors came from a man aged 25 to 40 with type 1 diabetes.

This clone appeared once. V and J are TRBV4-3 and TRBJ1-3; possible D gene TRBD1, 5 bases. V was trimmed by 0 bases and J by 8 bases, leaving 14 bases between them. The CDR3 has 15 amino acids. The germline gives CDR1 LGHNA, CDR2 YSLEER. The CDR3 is CASSQESAGTDTIYF. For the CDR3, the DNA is TGCGCCAGCAGCCAAGAGTCGGCAGGGACTGACACCATATATTTT.

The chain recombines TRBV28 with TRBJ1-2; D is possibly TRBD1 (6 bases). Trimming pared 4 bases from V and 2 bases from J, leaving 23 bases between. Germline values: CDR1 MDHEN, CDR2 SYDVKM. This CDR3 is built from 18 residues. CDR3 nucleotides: TGTGCCAGCAGTTCCCATGCCCCGTACAGGGTTGGGAACTATGGCTACACCTTC. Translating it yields CASSSHAPYRVGNYGYTF.

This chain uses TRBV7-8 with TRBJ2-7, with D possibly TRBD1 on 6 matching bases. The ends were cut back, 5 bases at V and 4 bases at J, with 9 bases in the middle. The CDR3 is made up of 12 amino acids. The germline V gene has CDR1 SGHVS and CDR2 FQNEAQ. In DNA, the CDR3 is TGTGCCAGCAGCGGGGGCGGGTACGAGCAGTACTTC. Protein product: CASSGGGYEQYF.

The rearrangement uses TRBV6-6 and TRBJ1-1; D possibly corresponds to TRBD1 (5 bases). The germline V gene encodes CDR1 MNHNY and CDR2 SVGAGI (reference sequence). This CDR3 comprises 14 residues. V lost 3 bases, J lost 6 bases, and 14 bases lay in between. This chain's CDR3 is CASSYNQGTAEAFF. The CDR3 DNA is TGTGCCAGCAGTTATAATCAGGGTACCGCTGAAGCTTTCTTT.

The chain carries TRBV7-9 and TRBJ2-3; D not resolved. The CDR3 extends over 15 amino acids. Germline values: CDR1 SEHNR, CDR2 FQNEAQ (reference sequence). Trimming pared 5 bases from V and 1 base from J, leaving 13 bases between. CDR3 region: CASSPRWGGTDTQYF. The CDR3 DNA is TGTGCCAGCAGCCCGAGGTGGGGTGGCACAGATACGCAGTATTTT.

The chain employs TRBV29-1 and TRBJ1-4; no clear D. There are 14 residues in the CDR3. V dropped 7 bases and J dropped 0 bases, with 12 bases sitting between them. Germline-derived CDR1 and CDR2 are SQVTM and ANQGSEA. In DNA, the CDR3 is TGCAGCGCATCTTCGGCCACAACTAATGAAAAACTGTTTTTT. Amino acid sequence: CSASSATTNEKLFF.

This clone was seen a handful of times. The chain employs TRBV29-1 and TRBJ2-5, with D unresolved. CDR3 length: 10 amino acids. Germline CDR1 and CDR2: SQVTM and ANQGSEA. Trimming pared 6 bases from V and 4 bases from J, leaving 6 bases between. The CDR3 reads CSVRTETQYF. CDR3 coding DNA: TGCAGCGTCCGGACAGAGACCCAGTACTTC. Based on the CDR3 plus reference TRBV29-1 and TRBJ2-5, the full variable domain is SAVISQKPSRDICQRGTSLTIQCQVDSQVTMMFWYRQQPGQSLTLIATANQGSEATYESGFVIDKFPISRPNLTFSTLTVSNMSPEDSSIYLCSVRTETQYFGPGTRLLVL.

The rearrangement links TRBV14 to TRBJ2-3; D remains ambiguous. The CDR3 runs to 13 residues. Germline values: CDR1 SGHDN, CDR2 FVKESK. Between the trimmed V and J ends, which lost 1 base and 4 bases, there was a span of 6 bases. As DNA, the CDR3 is TGTGCCAGCAGCCAAGTTACGTCAGATACGCAGTATTTT. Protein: CASSQVTSDTQYF.

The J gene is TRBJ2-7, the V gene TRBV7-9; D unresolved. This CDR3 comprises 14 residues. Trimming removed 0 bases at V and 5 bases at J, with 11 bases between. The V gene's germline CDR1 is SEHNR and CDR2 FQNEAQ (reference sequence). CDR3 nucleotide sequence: TGTGCCAGCAGCTTAGCGGTTAGCAAGAACGAGCAGTACTTC. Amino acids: CASSLAVSKNEQYF.

The CDR3 region is CASSQDRYTEAFF. The CDR3 nucleotides read TGCGCCAGCAGCCAAGATCGGTACACTGAAGCTTTCTTT. J is TRBJ1-1 and V is TRBV4-3, with D hard to call. From germline, CDR1 is LGHNA and CDR2 YSLEER. V was cut by 0 bases and J by 3 bases, with 5 bases left in between. This CDR3 comprises 13 residues.

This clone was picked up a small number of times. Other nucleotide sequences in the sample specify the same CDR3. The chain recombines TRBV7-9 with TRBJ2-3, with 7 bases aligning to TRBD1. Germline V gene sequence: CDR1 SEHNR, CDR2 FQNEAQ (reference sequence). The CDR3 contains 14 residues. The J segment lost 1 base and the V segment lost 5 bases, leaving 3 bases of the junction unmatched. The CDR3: CASSRDRGTDTQYF. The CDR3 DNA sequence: TGTGCCAGCAGCCGCGACAGGGGCACAGATACGCAGTATTTT.

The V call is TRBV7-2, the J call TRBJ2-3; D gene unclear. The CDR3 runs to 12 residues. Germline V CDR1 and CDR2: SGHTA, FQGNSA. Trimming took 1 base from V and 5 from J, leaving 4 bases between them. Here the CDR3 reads CASSLEGDTQYF. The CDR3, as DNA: TGTGCCAGCAGCTTAGAGGGAGATACGCAGTATTTT.

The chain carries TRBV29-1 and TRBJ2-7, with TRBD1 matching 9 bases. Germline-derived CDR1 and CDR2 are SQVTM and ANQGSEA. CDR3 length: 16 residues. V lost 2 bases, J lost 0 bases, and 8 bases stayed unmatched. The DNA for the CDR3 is TGCAGCGTTGAACAACCAGGGACAGGGAGCTCCTACGAGCAGTACTTC. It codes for CSVEQPGTGSSYEQYF.

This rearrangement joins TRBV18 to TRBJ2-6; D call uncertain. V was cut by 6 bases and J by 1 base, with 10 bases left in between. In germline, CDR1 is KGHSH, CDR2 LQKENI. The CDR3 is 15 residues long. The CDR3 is CASSPDDSGANVLTF. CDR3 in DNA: TGTGCCAGCTCTCCGGACGATTCTGGGGCCAACGTCCTGACTTTC.

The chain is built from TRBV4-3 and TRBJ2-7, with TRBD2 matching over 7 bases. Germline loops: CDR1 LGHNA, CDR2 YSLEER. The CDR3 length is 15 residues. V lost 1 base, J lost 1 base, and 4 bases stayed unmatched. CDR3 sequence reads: CASSQGLAASYEQYF. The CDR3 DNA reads TGCGCCAGCAGCCAAGGACTAGCAGCATCCTACGAGCAGTACTTC.